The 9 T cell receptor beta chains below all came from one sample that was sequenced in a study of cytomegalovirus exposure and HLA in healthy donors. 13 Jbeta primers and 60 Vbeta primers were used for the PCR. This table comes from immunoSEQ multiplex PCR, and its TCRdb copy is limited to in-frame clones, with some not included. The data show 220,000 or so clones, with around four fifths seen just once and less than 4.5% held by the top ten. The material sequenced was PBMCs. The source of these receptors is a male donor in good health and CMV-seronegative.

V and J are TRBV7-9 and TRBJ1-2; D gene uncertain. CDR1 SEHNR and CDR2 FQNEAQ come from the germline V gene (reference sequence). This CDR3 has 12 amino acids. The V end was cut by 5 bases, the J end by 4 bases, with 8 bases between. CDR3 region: CASSVGSYGYTF. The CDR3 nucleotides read TGTGCCAGCAGCGTCGGGTCCTATGGCTACACCTTC.

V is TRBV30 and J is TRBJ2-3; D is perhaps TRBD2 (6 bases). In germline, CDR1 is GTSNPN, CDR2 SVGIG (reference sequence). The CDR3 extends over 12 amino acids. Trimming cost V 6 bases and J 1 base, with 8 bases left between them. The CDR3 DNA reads TGTGCCTGCCCTAGCGGCACAGATACGCAGTATTTT. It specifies CACPSGTDTQYF.

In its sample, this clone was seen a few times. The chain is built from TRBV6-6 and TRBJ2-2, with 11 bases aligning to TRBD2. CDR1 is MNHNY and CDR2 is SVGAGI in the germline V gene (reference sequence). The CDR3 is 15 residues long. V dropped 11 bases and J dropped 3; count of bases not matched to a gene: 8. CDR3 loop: CACLPSGRYTGELFF. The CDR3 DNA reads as TGTGCCTGCCTGCCTAGCGGGAGGTACACCGGGGAGCTGTTTTTT.

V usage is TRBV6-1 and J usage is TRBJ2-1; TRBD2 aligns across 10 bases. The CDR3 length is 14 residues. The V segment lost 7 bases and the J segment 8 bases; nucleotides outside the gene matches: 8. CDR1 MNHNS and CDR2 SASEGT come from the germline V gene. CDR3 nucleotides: TGTGCCAGCACCCTAGCGGGAGTACACTATGAGCAGTTCTTC. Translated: CASTLAGVHYEQFF.

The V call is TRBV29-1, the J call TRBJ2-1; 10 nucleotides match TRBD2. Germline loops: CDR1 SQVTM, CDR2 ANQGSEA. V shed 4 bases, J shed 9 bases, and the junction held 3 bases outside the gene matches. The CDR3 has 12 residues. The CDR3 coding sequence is TGCAGCGTTGTTAGCGGGAGGACTGAGCAGTTCTTC. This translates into CSVVSGRTEQFF.

CDR3 sequence: CASSFPGNTEAFF. CDR3 sequence (DNA): TGTGCCAGCAGCTTTCCAGGGAACACTGAAGCTTTCTTT. This sequence joins TRBV11-2 and TRBJ1-1; no clear D gene. Germline CDR1 reads SGHAT; CDR2 reads FQNNGV. The CDR3 is 13 amino acids. Trimming took off 3 bases at V and 1 base at J, with 6 bases between the two ends.

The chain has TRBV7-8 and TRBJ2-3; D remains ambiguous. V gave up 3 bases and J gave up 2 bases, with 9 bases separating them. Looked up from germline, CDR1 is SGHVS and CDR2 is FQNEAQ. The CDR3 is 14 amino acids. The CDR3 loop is CASSLRSNTDTQYF. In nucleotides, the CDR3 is TGTGCCAGCAGCTTGCGGAGTAACACAGATACGCAGTATTTT.

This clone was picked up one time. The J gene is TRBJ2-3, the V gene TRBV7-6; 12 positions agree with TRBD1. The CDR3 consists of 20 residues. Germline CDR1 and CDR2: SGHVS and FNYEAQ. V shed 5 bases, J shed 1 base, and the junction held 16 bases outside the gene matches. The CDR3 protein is CASSPQIPGQGARGTDTQYF. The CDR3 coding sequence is TGTGCCAGCAGCCCCCAAATTCCGGGACAGGGGGCGCGAGGCACAGATACGCAGTATTTT.

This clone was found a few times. The CDR3 protein is CASSPMGQGYTGANVLTF. The DNA for the CDR3 is TGTGCCAGCTCACCAATGGGACAGGGTTACACTGGGGCCAACGTCCTGACTTTC. V is TRBV18 and J is TRBJ2-6; 9 nucleotides line up with TRBD1. There are 18 residues in the CDR3. Trimming took 2 bases from V and 2 from J; bases not matched to a gene: 7. Germline-derived CDR1 and CDR2 are KGHSH and LQKENI.